A selection of T cell receptor beta chains follows, all from one sample in a study of Ad26.COV2.S vaccination and SARS-CoV-2 variants. TCRdb keeps only in-frame clones here, not all; method: immunoSEQ multiplex PCR. Of approximately 90,000 clones in the sample, around 82% were seen once. Sequenced material: peripheral blood, taken after recovery from COVID-19. Receptors were obtained from a human donor who had recovered from COVID-19. Each CDR3 is given with its conserved first and last residue. The order of the fields is J gene, D gene, V gene, clone size, CDR3 protein, CDR3 DNA. D genes are given only for firm matches. Clone sizes are given selectively: once, few, many, or a class where the clone is expanded.

>TRBJ1-1|.|TRBV28|.
CASSLLGRRDTEAFF
TGTGCCAGCAGTTTGTTGGGCAGGAGAGACACTGAAGCTTTCTTT
>TRBJ2-1|.|TRBV19|.
CASSINFYNEQFF
TGTGCCAGTAGTATCAACTTCTACAATGAGCAGTTCTTC
>TRBJ1-2|TRBD1|TRBV7-2|.
CASSPGTVYGYTF
TGTGCCAGCAGCCCCGGGACAGTCTATGGCTACACCTTC
>TRBJ1-6|.|TRBV27|.
CASSPNRHNSPLHF
TGTGCCAGCAGTCCAAACCGGCATAATTCACCCCTCCACTTT
>TRBJ2-7|.|TRBV24-1|.
CATSGSDGYEQYF
TGTGCCACCAGTGGCTCGGACGGATACGAGCAGTACTTC
>TRBJ1-4|.|TRBV12-5|.
CASGLVGAGEDKKLFF
TGTGCTAGTGGTTTGGTAGGTGCAGGGGAGGACAAAAAACTGTTTTTT
>TRBJ2-2|.|TRBV27|.
CASSWTGELFF
TGTGCCAGCAGTTGGACCGGGGAGCTGTTTTTT
>TRBJ2-3|TRBD2|TRBV7-2|.
CASRRAGGTDTQYF
TGTGCCAGCAGAAGAGCGGGAGGGACAGATACGCAGTATTTT
>TRBJ2-3|.|TRBV27|.
CASSLSQSRTDTQYF
TGTGCCAGCAGTTTATCGCAGTCTCGCACAGATACGCAGTATTTT
>TRBJ1-1|.|TRBV9|.
CASSVGSGTEAFF
TGTGCCAGCAGCGTAGGTTCCGGGACTGAAGCTTTCTTT
>TRBJ2-7|.|TRBV11-2|.
CASSSLVGFNEQYF
TGTGCCAGCAGCTCGTTAGTTGGGTTTAACGAGCAGTACTTC
>TRBJ2-5|.|TRBV20-1|.
CSAPLVEAQYF
TGCAGTGCTCCCCTGGTCGAGGCCCAGTACTTC
>TRBJ2-3|.|TRBV28|.
CASSRRGASADTQYF
TGTGCCAGCAGTCGAAGGGGGGCGAGTGCAGATACGCAGTATTTT
>TRBJ2-3|TRBD2|TRBV4-2|once
CASSQASVAGGRTDTQYF
TGTGCCAGCAGCCAAGCGTCAGTAGCGGGAGGGCGCACAGATACGCAGTATTTT
>TRBJ2-1|.|TRBV6-5|few
CASSQTTLGNEQFF
TGTGCCAGCAGCCAGACAACCCTGGGGAATGAGCAGTTCTTC
>TRBJ2-7|.|TRBV6-5|once
CASSYGAGTYEQYF
TGTGCCAGCAGTTATGGGGCGGGGACCTACGAGCAGTACTTC
>TRBJ2-5|TRBD1|TRBV11-1|.
CASSPGQGPQETQYF
TGTGCCAGCAGCCCGGGACAGGGTCCCCAAGAGACCCAGTACTTC
>TRBJ2-7|.|TRBV7-2|.
CASSFRTVYEQYF
TGTGCCAGCAGCTTCCGGACCGTCTACGAGCAGTACTTC
>TRBJ1-2|.|TRBV4-3|.
CASSHMGVNYGYTF
TGCGCCAGCAGCCATATGGGGGTTAACTATGGCTACACCTTC
>TRBJ1-2|.|TRBV7-9|.
CASSLASSINYGYTF
TGTGCCAGCAGCTTAGCGTCTTCAATCAACTATGGCTACACCTTC
>TRBJ1-3|.|TRBV5-8|.
CASAVGFLSSGNTIYF
TGTGCCAGCGCTGTTGGCTTCCTCTCCTCTGGAAACACCATATATTTT
>TRBJ2-7|TRBD2|TRBV29-1|.
CSVEKGTSGREQYF
TGCAGCGTTGAGAAGGGGACTAGCGGGAGGGAGCAGTACTTC
>TRBJ2-1|TRBD2|TRBV10-2|.
CASSGGGEQFF
TGCGCCAGCAGCGGGGGGGGTGAGCAGTTCTTC
>TRBJ2-1|.|TRBV4-2|once
CASSQEGSPSYNEQFF
TGTGCCAGCAGCCAAGAGGGGAGCCCCTCCTACAATGAGCAGTTCTTC
>TRBJ1-3|.|TRBV19|.
CASSRINPTGNTIYF
TGTGCCAGTAGTCGGATTAATCCCACTGGAAACACCATATATTTT
>TRBJ1-1|.|TRBV29-1|.
CSAQPGPEAFF
TGCAGCGCCCAACCTGGCCCTGAAGCTTTCTTT
>TRBJ2-7|TRBD2|TRBV3-1/TRBV3-2|.
CASSQGKTSGTYEQYF
TGTGCCAGCAGCCAAGGAAAGACTAGCGGTACCTACGAGCAGTACTTC
>TRBJ2-7|TRBD2|TRBV6-5|.
CASSFRTSGRAHEQYF
TGTGCCAGCAGTTTCAGGACTAGCGGGAGGGCCCACGAGCAGTACTTC
>TRBJ2-7|TRBD2|TRBV7-8|.
CASSLARPSGRAPYEQYF
TGTGCCAGCAGCTTAGCGCGTCCTAGCGGGAGGGCCCCGTACGAGCAGTACTTC
>TRBJ1-5|.|TRBV11-3|.
CASSQGKEPQHF
TGTGCCAGCAGCCAGGGGAAGGAGCCCCAGCATTTT
>TRBJ2-4|TRBD1|TRBV9|.
CASSVSSQGTNIQYF
TGTGCCAGCAGCGTTTCTTCACAGGGGACAAACATTCAGTACTTC
>TRBJ2-7|TRBD2|TRBV29-1|.
CSVGLSYEQYF
TGCAGCGTGGGACTATCCTACGAGCAGTACTTC
>TRBJ2-7|.|TRBV9|.
CASSATGIQYEQYF
TGTGCCAGCAGCGCCACAGGTATACAATACGAGCAGTACTTC
>TRBJ1-2|TRBD1|TRBV2|.
CASMRQGYGYTF
TGTGCCAGCATGAGACAGGGGTATGGCTACACCTTC
>TRBJ1-6|TRBD1|TRBV27|.
CASSSRSSGTGNSPLHF
TGTGCCAGCAGTTCGCGTTCGTCCGGGACAGGGAATTCACCCCTCCACTTT
>TRBJ2-1|.|TRBV20-1|.
CGCSRGDEQFF
TGCGGATGTTCCCGGGGCGATGAGCAGTTCTTC
>TRBJ1-2|.|TRBV7-3|.
CASSFRSLDGYTF
TGTGCCAGCAGCTTTCGGTCCCTTGATGGCTACACCTTC